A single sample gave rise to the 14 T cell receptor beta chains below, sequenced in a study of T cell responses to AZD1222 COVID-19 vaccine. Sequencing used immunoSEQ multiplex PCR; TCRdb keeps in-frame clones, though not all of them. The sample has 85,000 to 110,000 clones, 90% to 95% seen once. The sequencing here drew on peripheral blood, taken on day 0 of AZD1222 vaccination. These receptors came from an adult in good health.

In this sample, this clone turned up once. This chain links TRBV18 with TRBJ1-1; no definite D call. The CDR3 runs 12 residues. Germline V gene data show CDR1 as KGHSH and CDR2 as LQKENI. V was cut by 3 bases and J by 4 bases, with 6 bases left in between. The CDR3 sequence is CASSPTITEAFF. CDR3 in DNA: TGTGCCAGCTCACCCACTATCACTGAAGCTTTCTTT.

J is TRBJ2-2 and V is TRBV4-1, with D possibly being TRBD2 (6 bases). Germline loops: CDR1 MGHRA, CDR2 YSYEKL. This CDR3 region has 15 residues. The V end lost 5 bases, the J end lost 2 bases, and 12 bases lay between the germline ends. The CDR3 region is CASSSLGGNTGELFF. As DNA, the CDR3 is TGCGCCAGCAGCTCCCTGGGGGGAAACACCGGGGAGCTGTTTTTT.

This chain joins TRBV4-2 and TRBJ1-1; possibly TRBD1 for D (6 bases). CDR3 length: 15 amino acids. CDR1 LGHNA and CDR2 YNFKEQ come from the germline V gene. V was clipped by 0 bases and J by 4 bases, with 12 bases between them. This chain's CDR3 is CASSQDRQGGTEAFF. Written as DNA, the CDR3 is TGTGCCAGCAGCCAAGATCGCCAAGGGGGCACTGAAGCTTTCTTT.

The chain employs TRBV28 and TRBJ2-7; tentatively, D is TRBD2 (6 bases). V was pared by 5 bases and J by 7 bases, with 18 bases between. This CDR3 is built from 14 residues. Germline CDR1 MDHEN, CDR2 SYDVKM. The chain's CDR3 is CASSPGGGPGEQYF. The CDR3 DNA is TGTGCCAGCAGTCCCGGCGGAGGGCCGGGGGAGCAGTACTTC.

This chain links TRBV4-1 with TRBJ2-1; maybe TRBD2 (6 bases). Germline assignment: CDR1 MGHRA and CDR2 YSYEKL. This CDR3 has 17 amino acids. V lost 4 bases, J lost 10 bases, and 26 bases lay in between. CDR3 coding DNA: TGCGCCAGCAGCCCTGAAAGGGGATTAGCGGTCCCTTTCGAGCAGTTCTTC. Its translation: CASSPERGLAVPFEQFF.

The CDR3 bases are TGTGCCAGCAGCGAGGGCCTAGTTGCCTACGAGCAGTACTTC. Residues: CASSEGLVAYEQYF. The V gene is TRBV5-4, the J gene TRBJ2-7, with a tentative D call TRBD2 (5 bases). V was pared by 4 bases and J by 2 bases, with 13 bases between. The CDR3 sequence is 14 residues long. Germline V gives CDR1 SGHNT, CDR2 YYREEE (reference sequence).

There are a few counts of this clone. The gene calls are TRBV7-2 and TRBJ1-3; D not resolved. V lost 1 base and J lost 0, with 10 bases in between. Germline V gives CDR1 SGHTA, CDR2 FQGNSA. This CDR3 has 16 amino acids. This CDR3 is CASSLGSGISGNTIYF. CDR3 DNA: TGTGCCAGCAGCTTAGGTTCGGGAATCTCTGGAAACACCATATATTTT.

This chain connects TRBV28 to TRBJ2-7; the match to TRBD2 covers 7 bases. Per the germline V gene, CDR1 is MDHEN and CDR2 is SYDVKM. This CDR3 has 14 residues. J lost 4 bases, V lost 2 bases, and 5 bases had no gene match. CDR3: CASSLGGGLYEQYF. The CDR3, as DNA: TGTGCCAGCAGTTTAGGCGGGGGTTTGTACGAGCAGTACTTC.

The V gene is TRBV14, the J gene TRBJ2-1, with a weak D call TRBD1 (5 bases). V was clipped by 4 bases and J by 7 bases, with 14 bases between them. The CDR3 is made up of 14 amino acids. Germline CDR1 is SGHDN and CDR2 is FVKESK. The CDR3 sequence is CASSPSFRGNEQFF. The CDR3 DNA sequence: TGTGCCAGCAGCCCTAGTTTTAGGGGAAATGAGCAGTTCTTC.

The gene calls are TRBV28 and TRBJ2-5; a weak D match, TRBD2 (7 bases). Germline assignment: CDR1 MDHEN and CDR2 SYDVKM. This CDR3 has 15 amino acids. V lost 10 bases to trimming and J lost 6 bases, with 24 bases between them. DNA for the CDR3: TGTGCCACTAACATTCGAGGGGGGGCTGACAAGACCCAGTACTTC. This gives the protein CATNIRGGADKTQYF. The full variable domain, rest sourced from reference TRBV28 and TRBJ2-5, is DVKVTQSSRYLVKRTGEKVFLECVQDMDHENMFWYRQDPGLGLRLIYFSYDVKMKEKGDIPEGYSVSREKKERFSLILESASTNQTSMYLCATNIRGGADKTQYFGPGTRLLVL.

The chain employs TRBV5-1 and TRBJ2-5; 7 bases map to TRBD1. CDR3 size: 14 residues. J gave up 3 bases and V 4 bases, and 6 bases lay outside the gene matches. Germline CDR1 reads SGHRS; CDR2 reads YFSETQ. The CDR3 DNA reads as TGCGCCAGCAGCCGAATCACAGGGGAAGAGACCCAGTACTTC. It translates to CASSRITGEETQYF.

The CDR3 loop is CASRPDMGEQYF. In DNA form, the CDR3 reads TGTGCCAGCAGGCCGGATATGGGGGAGCAGTACTTC. The rearrangement uses TRBV6-5 and TRBJ2-7; D unresolved. Germline loops: CDR1 MNHEY, CDR2 SVGAGI. The CDR3 contains 12 residues. With 6 bases removed from V and 7 bases from J, the gap between germline ends came to 13 bases.

The CDR3 DNA sequence: TGTGCCAGCAGTTTGGCAAGAACTAGCGTCAAGACAGATACGCAGTATTTT. Protein product: CASSLARTSVKTDTQYF. V and J are TRBV27 and TRBJ2-3, with 7 bases aligning to TRBD2. CDR1 MNHEY and CDR2 SMNVEV come from the germline V gene (reference sequence). The CDR3 length is 17 residues. Trimming at V came to 3 bases and at J to 3 bases, leaving 12 bases not matched to a gene.

CDR3: CASSLAGVSSGANVLTF. CDR3 coding DNA: TGTGCCAGCAGCTTAGCTGGGGTCAGCTCTGGGGCCAACGTCCTGACTTTC. This sequence joins TRBV7-2 and TRBJ2-6, with D unresolved. V shed 0 bases and J shed 0 bases, with 9 bases lying between them. This CDR3 has 17 amino acids. The V gene's germline CDR1 is SGHTA and CDR2 FQGNSA.